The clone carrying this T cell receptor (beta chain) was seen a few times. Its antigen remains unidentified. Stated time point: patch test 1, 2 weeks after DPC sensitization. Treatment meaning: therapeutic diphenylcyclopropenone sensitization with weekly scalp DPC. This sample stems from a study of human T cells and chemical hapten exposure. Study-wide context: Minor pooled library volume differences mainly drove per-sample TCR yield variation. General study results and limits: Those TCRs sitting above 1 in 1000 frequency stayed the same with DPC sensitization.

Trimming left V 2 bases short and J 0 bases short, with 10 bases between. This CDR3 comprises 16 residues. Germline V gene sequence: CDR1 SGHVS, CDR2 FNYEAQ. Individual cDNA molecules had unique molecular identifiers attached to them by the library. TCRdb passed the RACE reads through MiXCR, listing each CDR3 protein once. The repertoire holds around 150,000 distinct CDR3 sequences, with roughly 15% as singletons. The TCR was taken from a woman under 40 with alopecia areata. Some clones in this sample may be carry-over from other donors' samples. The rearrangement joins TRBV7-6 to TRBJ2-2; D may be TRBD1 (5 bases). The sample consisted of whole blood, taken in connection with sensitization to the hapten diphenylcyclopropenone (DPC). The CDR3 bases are TGTGCCAGCAGCTTACAGGGCCTTCCGAACACCGGGGAGCTGTTTTTT. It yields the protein CASSLQGLPNTGELFF.